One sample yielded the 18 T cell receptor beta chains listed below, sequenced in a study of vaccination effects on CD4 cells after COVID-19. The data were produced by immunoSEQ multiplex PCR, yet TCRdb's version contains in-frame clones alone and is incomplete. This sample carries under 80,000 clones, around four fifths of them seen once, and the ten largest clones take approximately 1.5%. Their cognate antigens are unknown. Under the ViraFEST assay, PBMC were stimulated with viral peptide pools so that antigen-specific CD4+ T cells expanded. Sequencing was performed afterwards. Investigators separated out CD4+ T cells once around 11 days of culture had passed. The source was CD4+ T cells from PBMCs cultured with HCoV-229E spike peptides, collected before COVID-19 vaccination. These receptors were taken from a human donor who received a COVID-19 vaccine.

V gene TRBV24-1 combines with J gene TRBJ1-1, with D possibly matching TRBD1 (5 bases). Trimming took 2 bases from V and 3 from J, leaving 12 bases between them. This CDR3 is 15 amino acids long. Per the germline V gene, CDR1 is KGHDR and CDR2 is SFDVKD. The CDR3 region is CATSDSAGGDTEAFF. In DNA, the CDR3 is TGTGCCACCAGTGATTCTGCGGGGGGGGACACTGAAGCTTTCTTT.

CDR3 sequence (DNA): TGTGCCACCAGTGATCCACAGGGAACTGGTCATACGCAGTATTTT. Translating it yields CATSDPQGTGHTQYF. This sequence joins TRBV24-1 and TRBJ2-3, with D tentatively TRBD1 (6 bases). There are 15 residues in the CDR3. V dropped 3 bases and J dropped 7 bases, with 16 bases sitting between them. The germline CDR1 and CDR2 sequences are KGHDR and SFDVKD.

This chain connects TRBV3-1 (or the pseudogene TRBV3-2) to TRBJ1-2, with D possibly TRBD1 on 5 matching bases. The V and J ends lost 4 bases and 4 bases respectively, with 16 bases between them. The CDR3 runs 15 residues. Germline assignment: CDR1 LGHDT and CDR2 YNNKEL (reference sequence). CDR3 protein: CASSRGAAALYGYTF. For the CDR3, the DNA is TGTGCCAGCAGCCGTGGGGCGGCGGCCCTCTATGGCTACACCTTC.

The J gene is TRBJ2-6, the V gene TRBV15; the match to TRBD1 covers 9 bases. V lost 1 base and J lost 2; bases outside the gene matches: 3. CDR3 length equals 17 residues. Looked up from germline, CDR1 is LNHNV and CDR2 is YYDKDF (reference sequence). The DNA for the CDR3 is TGTGCCACCAGCAGAGGGACAGGGGTAACTGGGGCCAACGTCCTGACTTTC. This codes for CATSRGTGVTGANVLTF.

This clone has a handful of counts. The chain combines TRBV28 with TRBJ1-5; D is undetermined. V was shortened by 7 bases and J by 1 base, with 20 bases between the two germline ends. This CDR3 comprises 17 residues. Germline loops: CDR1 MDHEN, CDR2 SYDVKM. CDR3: CASTGPRRWFSNQPQHF. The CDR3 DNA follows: TGTGCCAGCACAGGCCCTCGCCGATGGTTCAGCAATCAGCCCCAGCATTTT.

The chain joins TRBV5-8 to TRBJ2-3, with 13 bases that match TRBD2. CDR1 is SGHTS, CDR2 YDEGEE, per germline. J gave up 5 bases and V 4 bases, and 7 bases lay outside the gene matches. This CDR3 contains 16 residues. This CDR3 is CASSAPGTSGIDTQYF. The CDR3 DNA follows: TGTGCCAGCAGCGCCCCCGGGACTAGCGGGATAGATACGCAGTATTTT.

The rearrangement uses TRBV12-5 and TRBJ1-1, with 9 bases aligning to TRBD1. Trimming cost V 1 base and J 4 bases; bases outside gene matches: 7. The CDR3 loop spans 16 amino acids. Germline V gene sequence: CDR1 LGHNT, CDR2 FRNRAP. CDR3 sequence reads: CASGLDQGQGGTEAFF. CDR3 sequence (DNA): TGTGCTAGTGGTTTGGACCAGGGACAGGGCGGCACTGAAGCTTTCTTT.

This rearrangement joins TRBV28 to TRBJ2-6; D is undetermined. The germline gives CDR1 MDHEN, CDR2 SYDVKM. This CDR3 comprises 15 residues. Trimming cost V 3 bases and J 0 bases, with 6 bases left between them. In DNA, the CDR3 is TGTGCCAGCAGTTTCAGCCACTCTGGGGCCAACGTCCTGACTTTC. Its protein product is CASSFSHSGANVLTF.

The CDR3 region is CASSYSFPTGGDGYTF. CDR3 coding DNA: TGTGCCAGCAGTTACTCGTTCCCCACAGGGGGCGATGGCTACACCTTC. The chain has TRBV6-5 and TRBJ1-2; 9 nucleotides agree with TRBD1. With V trimmed by 0 bases and J by 6 bases, 8 bases remained unmatched. The CDR3 has 16 residues. Germline lookup yields CDR1 MNHEY and CDR2 SVGAGI.

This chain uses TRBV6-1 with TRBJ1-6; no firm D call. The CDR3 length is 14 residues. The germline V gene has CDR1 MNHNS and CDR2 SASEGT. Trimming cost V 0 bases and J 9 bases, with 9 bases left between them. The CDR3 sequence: CASSEAGRPSPLHF. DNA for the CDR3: TGTGCCAGCAGTGAAGCCGGGAGGCCTTCACCCCTCCACTTT.

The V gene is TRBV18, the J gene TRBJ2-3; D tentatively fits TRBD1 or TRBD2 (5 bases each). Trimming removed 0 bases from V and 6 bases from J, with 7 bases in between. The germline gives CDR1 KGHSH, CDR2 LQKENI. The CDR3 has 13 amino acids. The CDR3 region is CASSPPGVDTQYF. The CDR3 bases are TGTGCCAGCTCACCACCGGGGGTGGATACGCAGTATTTT.

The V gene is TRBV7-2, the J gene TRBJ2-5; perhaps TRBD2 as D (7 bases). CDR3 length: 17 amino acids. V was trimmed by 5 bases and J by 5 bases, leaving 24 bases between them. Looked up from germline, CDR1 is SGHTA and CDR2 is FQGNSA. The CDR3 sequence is CASSPRGARAGWETQYF. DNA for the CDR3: TGTGCCAGCAGCCCTCGGGGGGCGCGGGCGGGGTGGGAGACCCAGTACTTC.

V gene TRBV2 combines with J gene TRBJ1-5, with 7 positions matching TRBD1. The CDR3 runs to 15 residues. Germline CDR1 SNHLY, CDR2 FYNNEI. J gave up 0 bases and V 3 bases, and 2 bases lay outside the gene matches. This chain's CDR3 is CASSEDRTSNQPQHF. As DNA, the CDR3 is TGTGCCAGCAGTGAGGACAGGACTAGCAATCAGCCCCAGCATTTT.

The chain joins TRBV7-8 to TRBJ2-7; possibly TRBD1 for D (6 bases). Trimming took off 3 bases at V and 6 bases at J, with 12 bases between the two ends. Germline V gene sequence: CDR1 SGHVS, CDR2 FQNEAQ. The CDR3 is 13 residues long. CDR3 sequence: CASSFREGGEQYV. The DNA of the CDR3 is TGTGCCAGCAGCTTCAGGGAAGGGGGCGAGCAGTACGTC.

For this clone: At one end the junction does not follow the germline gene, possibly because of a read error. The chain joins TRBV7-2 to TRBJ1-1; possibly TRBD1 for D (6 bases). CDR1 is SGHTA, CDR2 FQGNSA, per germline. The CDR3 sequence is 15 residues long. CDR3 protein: CASSLDGGWNAEAFF. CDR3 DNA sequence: TGTGCCAGCAGCTTAGACGGGGGCTGGAACGCTGAAGCTTTCTTT.

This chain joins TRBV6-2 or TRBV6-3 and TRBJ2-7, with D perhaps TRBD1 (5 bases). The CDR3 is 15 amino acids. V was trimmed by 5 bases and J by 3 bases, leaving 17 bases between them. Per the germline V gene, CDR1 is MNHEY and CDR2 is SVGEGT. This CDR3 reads CASSTLGQGRYEQYV. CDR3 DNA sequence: TGTGCCAGCAGTACGTTGGGGCAGGGTCGCTACGAGCAGTACGTC.

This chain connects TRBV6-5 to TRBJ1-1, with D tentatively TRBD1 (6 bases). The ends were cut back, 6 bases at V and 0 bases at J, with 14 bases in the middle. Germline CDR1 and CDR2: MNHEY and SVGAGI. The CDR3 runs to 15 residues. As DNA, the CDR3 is TGTGCCAGCAGCGGGGGGCCAGGGATGAACACTGAAGCTTTCTTT. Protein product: CASSGGPGMNTEAFF.

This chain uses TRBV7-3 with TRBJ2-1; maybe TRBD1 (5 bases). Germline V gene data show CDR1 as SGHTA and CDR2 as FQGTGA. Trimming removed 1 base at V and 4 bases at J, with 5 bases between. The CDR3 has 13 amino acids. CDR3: CASSLNRYNEQFF. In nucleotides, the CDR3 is TGTGCCAGCAGCTTAAACAGGTACAATGAGCAGTTCTTC.